Below, one TCR beta chain is given with its context. The sample is drawn from a study of patients and donors after allogeneic stem cell transplantation. TCRdb used MiXCR to reprocess the RT-PCR reads, holding one entry per CDR3 protein. The sample lists 800,000 to 1,000,000 distinct CDR3 sequences; roughly 17% were seen once. CDR3 length: 14 amino acids. With 3 bases clipped from V and 4 bases from J, the junction kept 4 bases outside the gene matches. Looked up from germline, CDR1 is DFQATT and CDR2 is SNEGSKA (reference sequence). Specimen: blood, either unsorted or a sorted T cell fraction (not recorded which). The source is a human donor who was either an allogeneic HSCT recipient or a stem cell or donor lymphocyte infusion donor (not recorded which). It is not recorded whose cells these are; they may come from a transplant donor. The V and J genes are TRBV20-1 and TRBJ2-3; 10 bases are shared with TRBD2. The CDR3 sequence: CSASRTSGADTQYF. CDR3 sequence (DNA): TGCAGTGCTAGTAGAACTAGCGGGGCAGATACGCAGTATTTT.